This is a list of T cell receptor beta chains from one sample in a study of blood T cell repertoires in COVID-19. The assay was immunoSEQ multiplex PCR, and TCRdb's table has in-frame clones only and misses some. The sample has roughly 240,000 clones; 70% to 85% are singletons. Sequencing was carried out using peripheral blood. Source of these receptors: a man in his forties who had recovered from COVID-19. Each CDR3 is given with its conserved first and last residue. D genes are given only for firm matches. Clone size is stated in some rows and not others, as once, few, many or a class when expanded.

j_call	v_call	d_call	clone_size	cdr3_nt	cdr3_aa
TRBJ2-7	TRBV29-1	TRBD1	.	TGCAGCGTTGAAGATCCTACAGGGGGCTACGAGCAGTACTTC	CSVEDPTGGYEQYF
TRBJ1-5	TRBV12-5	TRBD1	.	TGTGCTAGTGACACAGGGGTTGGAGGAAGCAATCAGCCCCAGCATTTT	CASDTGVGGSNQPQHF
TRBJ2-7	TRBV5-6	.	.	TGTGCCAGCAGCTGGACCCCGGACAGCGGTTCCTACGAGCAGTACTTC	CASSWTPDSGSYEQYF
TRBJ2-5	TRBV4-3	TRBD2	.	TGCGCCAGCAGCCGGATCATCGGGGGGTCCCAAGAGACCCAGTACTTC	CASSRIIGGSQETQYF
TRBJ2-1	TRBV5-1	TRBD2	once	TGCGCCAGCAGCTTTAGCGGGTTGTCCTACAATGAGCAGTTCTTC	CASSFSGLSYNEQFF
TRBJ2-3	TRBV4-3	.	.	TGCGCCAGCAGCCACGGGGGGCTCCGCACAGATACGCAGTATTTT	CASSHGGLRTDTQYF
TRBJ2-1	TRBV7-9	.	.	TGTGCCAGCAGCTTAGCGGGAGTCAATGAGCAGTTCTTC	CASSLAGVNEQFF
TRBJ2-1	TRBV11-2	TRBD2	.	TGTGCCAGCAGCTCCGGCGCTAGCGGGGGGGCTTATGAGCAGTTCTTC	CASSSGASGGAYEQFF
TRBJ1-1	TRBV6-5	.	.	TGTGCCAGCAGTTTGCAGGGTCGGAAAGCTTTCTTT	CASSLQGRKAFF
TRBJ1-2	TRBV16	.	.	TGTGCCAGCAGCCAAGGTACTGCTCTTAACTATGGCTACACCTTC	CASSQGTALNYGYTF
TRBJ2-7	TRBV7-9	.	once	TGTGCCAGCAGCTCCCCCGAGACAGGGAGGGAGCAGTACTTC	CASSSPETGREQYF
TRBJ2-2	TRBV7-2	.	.	TGTGCCAGCAGCTTAGAGAGAATTACCGGGGAGCTGTTTTTT	CASSLERITGELFF
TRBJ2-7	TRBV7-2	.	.	TGTGCCAGCAGCTTTCGCAGTCTGGGCGACGAGCAGTACTTC	CASSFRSLGDEQYF
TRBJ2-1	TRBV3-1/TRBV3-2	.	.	TGTGCCAGCAGCTATATATTCCAGGGGAATGAGCAGTTCTTC	CASSYIFQGNEQFF
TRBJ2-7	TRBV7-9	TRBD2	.	TGTGCCAGCAGCCGCGCGGGAGGGACGTACGAGCAGTACTTC	CASSRAGGTYEQYF
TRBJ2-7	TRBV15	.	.	TGTGCCACCAGCATACAGAACTCCTACGAGCAGTACTTC	CATSIQNSYEQYF
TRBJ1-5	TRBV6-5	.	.	TGTGCCAGCAGTTCAGGCGTTCGCCGAGAGCCCCAGCATTTT	CASSSGVRREPQHF
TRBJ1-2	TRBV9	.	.	TGTGCCAGCAGCGTAGCAGGGGCGACTAACTATGGCTACACCTTC	CASSVAGATNYGYTF
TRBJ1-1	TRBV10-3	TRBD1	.	TGTGCCATCAGGCCGGTGACAGGGGGGGCGAACACTGAAGCTTTCTTT	CAIRPVTGGANTEAFF
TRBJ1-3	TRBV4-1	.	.	TGCGCCAGCAGCCCCCCGGTTCCTGGAAACACCATATATTTT	CASSPPVPGNTIYF
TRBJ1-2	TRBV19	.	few	TGTGCCAGTAATAACGGAGGGCAGTTAGCTAACTATGGCTACACCTTC	CASNNGGQLANYGYTF
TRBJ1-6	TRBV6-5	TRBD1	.	TGTGCCAGCAGTTCGACAGGGAGGCGTTCACCCCTCCACTTT	CASSSTGRRSPLHF
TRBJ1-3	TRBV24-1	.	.	TGTGCCACCAGTGAACCGGACAGTTTTGGAAACACCATATATTTT	CATSEPDSFGNTIYF
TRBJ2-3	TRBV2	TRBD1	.	TGTGCCAGCAAGGCGACAGGGATTAGGGCAGATACGCAGTATTTT	CASKATGIRADTQYF
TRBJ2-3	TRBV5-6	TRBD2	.	TGTGCCAGCAGCTCCGGACTAGCGGGGGGGCCAGGCGGCACAGATACGCAGTATTTT	CASSSGLAGGPGGTDTQYF
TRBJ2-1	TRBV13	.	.	TGTGCCAGCTCGCGAAGCTCCTACAATGAGCAGTTCTTC	CASSRSSYNEQFF
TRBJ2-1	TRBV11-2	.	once	TGTGCCAGCAGCTTCTTGGTAGGGGTCTACAATGAGCAGTTCTTC	CASSFLVGVYNEQFF